Listed here are 3 T cell receptor beta chains from one sample, sequenced in a study of blood T cell repertoires in COVID-19 (dated by TCRdb to the early 2020s). Preparation of the library involved the immunoSEQ multiplex PCR assay. In its TCRdb copy, this immuneACCESS table keeps in-frame sequences only and misses some clones. Where compared with another copy, unresolved V genes explain less than half of these, and the others have no known cause. Counted in this sample were approximately 250,000 clones; around nine tenths of them appeared once. Together, the top ten hold about 12% of the sample. Sequenced material: peripheral blood. These receptors were obtained from a woman in her 70s with COVID-19, enrolled during active disease.

The chain is built from TRBV13 and TRBJ2-7; 8 bases line up with TRBD1. V was pared by 8 bases and J by 5 bases, with 8 bases of the junction left unmatched. This CDR3 contains 13 residues. CDR1 and CDR2 (germline): PRHDT, FYEKMQ (reference sequence). The CDR3 DNA reads TGTGCCAGCGGCGGCAGGGGGCCCAACGAGCAGTACTTC. Its protein product is CASGGRGPNEQYF.

This clone was counted once. The rearrangement uses TRBV6-6 and TRBJ1-3; D may be TRBD1 (5 bases). In germline, CDR1 is MNHNY, CDR2 SVGAGI (reference sequence). The CDR3 length is 16 residues. V was pared by 2 bases and J by 0 bases, with 11 bases between. The CDR3 DNA is TGTGCCAGCAGTTACGGGGGGACGGACTCTGGAAACACCATATATTTT. Its protein is CASSYGGTDSGNTIYF.

This clone was found once. CDR3 region: CASSPNGGTGGYTF. CDR3 bases: TGTGCCAGCAGCCCCAATGGGGGCACGGGTGGCTACACCTTC. The chain carries TRBV27 and TRBJ1-2; TRBD1 might be the D (6 bases). This CDR3 has 14 amino acids. Germline V lookup: CDR1 MNHEY, CDR2 SMNVEV (reference sequence). Trimming left V 6 bases short and J 7 bases short, with 18 bases between.